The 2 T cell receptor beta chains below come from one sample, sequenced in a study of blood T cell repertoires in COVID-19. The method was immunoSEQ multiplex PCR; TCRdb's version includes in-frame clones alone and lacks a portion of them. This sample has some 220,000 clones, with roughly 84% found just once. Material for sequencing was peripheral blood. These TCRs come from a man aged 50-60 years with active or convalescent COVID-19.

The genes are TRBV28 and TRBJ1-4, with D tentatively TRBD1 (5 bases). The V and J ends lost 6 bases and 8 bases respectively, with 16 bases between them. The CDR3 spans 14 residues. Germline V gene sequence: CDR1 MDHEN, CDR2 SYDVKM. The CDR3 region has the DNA TGTGCCAGCAGCAACCATGGGGCCCGAGAAAAACTGTTTTTT. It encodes CASSNHGAREKLFF.

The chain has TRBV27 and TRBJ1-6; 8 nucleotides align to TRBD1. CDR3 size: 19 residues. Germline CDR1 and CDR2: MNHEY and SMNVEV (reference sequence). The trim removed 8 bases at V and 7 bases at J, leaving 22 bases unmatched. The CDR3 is CASFLTGSTGDSRNSPLHF. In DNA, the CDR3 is TGTGCCAGCTTCCTGACTGGGTCGACAGGGGATTCCAGAAATTCACCCCTCCACTTT.